This is a list of T cell receptor beta chains from one sample in a study of blood T cells in healthy people across ages. MiXCR was run by TCRdb on the 5' RACE reads, yielding one entry per CDR3 protein. The data show around 780,000 distinct CDR3 sequences, around a quarter seen once. This sample also belongs to another study, concerning T cells of mothers and their children.

The sample taken for sequencing was blood. The receptors stem from a boy between 5 and 17 years old in good health. Both conserved end residues are part of each CDR3. Fields, in order: D gene, J gene, clone size, V gene, CDR3 protein, CDR3 DNA. D genes are given only for firm matches. Where a row states a size, it is once, few, many or the class of an expanded clone; other rows omit it.

>-|TRBJ2-3|-|TRBV29-1
CSVEVGGRDGTDTQYF
TGCAGCGTTGAGGTGGGGGGAAGGGATGGCACAGATACGCAGTATTTT
>TRBD1|TRBJ1-2|-|TRBV12-5
CASGLEGATGFQYGYTF
TGTGCTAGTGGTTTGGAAGGCGCGACAGGGTTTCAGTATGGCTACACCTTC
>-|TRBJ2-7|few|TRBV10-3
CAISEGQNYYEQYF
TGTGCCATCAGTGAGGGACAGAATTACTACGAGCAGTACTTC
>-|TRBJ2-1|-|TRBV20-1
CSAPRGLYNEQFF
TGCAGTGCTCCGCGGGGCCTTTACAATGAGCAGTTCTTC
>TRBD1|TRBJ2-3|-|TRBV6-6
CASSRGDRNTDTQYF
TGTGCCAGCAGTAGGGGGGACAGGAACACAGATACGCAGTATTTT
>-|TRBJ1-1|-|TRBV27
CASSPMANTEAFF
TGTGCCAGCAGTCCAATGGCGAACACTGAAGCTTTCTTT
>-|TRBJ2-5|few|TRBV12-5
CASGVGSGEETQYF
TGTGCTAGTGGCGTTGGATCAGGGGAAGAGACCCAGTACTTC
>TRBD2|TRBJ2-5|few|TRBV20-1
CSARVSGGLQETQYF
TGCAGTGCTAGAGTGAGCGGGGGGCTTCAAGAGACCCAGTACTTC
>-|TRBJ2-3|few|TRBV5-1
CASSLGNSGNTDTQYF
TGCGCCAGCAGCTTGGGTAATAGCGGCAACACAGATACGCAGTATTTT
>-|TRBJ1-2|many|TRBV18
CASSETANYGYTF
TGTGCCAGCTCTGAGACAGCTAACTATGGCTACACCTTC
>TRBD1|TRBJ2-5|few|TRBV5-1
CASSLTGEQETQYF
TGCGCCAGCAGCCTGACAGGGGAACAAGAGACCCAGTACTTC
>TRBD1|TRBJ2-7|-|TRBV29-1
CSVLGTGVNEQYF
TGCAGCGTTCTCGGGACAGGGGTAAACGAGCAGTACTTC
>-|TRBJ1-2|-|TRBV5-1
CASSLDELYGYTF
TGCGCCAGCAGCTTGGATGAGCTCTATGGCTACACCTTC
>-|TRBJ1-1|-|TRBV29-1
CSVKGGRSNTEAFF
TGCAGCGTCAAGGGCGGCAGATCGAACACTGAAGCTTTCTTT
>-|TRBJ2-3|few|TRBV5-4
CASSGGPASTDTQYF
TGTGCCAGCAGCGGGGGGCCCGCTAGCACAGATACGCAGTATTTT
>-|TRBJ2-3|once|TRBV12-3/TRBV12-4
CASSPAPGQTSTDTQYF
TGTGCCAGCAGTCCTGCCCCGGGACAAACTAGCACAGATACGCAGTATTTT
>TRBD1|TRBJ2-1|-|TRBV20-1
CSEVIRGPLGYNEQFF
TGCAGTGAGGTCATCAGGGGGCCATTGGGGTACAATGAGCAGTTCTTC
>TRBD1|TRBJ2-2|few|TRBV7-7
CASSLLIGQGTPSGELFF
TGTGCTAGCAGCTTACTGATCGGACAGGGGACCCCATCCGGGGAGCTGTTTTTT
>-|TRBJ2-5|few|TRBV20-1
CSARDGGSSQETQYF
TGCAGTGCTAGAGATGGAGGGTCTAGCCAAGAGACCCAGTACTTC
>-|TRBJ2-3|once|TRBV10-1
CSRDGQGLTDTQYF
TGCTCTAGGGATGGGCAGGGGCTCACAGATACGCAGTATTTT
>-|TRBJ2-1|-|TRBV20-1
CSARRGHRGDEQFF
TGCAGTGCTAGACGGGGGCATAGGGGCGATGAGCAGTTCTTC
>TRBD1|TRBJ2-7|-|TRBV29-1
CSVEPGQGMYEQYF
TGCAGCGTGGAACCGGGACAGGGAATGTACGAGCAGTACTTC
>TRBD1|TRBJ1-1|-|TRBV20-1
CSARDETGGNTEAFF
TGCAGTGCTAGAGATGAGACAGGGGGGAACACTGAAGCCTTCTTT
>TRBD1|TRBJ2-7|few|TRBV12-3/TRBV12-4
CASSLGDRGLPEGEQYF
TGTGCCAGCAGTTTGGGGGACAGGGGCCTTCCAGAGGGCGAGCAGTACTTC
>-|TRBJ1-1|few|TRBV6-1
CAGGPDLRTEAFF
TGTGCCGGAGGGCCCGACCTGAGGACTGAAGCTTTCTTT
>-|TRBJ1-2|-|TRBV10-3
CATIGTVNYGYTF
TGTGCCACCATCGGGACGGTTAACTATGGCTACACCTTC
>TRBD1|TRBJ1-2|few|TRBV5-1
CASSTRDRAYGYTF
TGCGCCAGCAGCACACGGGACAGAGCCTATGGCTACACCTTC
>-|TRBJ2-3|many|TRBV4-1
CASSQETGVYTQYF
TGCGCCAGCAGCCAAGAAACTGGGGTATATACGCAGTATTTT
>-|TRBJ2-7|many|TRBV29-1
CSVLGYEQYF
TGCAGCGTTCTTGGGTACGAGCAGTACTTC
>-|TRBJ1-5|-|TRBV12-3/TRBV12-4
CASSSQGQNNQPQHF
TGTGCCAGCAGTTCCCAGGGGCAGAACAATCAGCCCCAGCATTTT
>TRBD1|TRBJ1-2|-|TRBV29-1
CSVDPVGGSLANYGYTF
TGCAGCGTTGACCCTGTAGGGGGCTCGCTGGCTAACTATGGCTACACCTTC
>-|TRBJ1-3|few|TRBV10-3
CAISESTAIYF
TGTGCCATCAGTGAGTCGACCGCCATATATTTT
>-|TRBJ2-6|-|TRBV5-1
CASDNPGANVLTF
TGCGCCAGCGACAACCCTGGGGCCAACGTCCTGACTTTC
>-|TRBJ1-1|few|TRBV5-1
CASSPRGQGNTEAFF
TGCGCCAGCAGCCCTCGGGGGCAGGGGAACACTGAAGCTTTCTTT
>-|TRBJ2-3|few|TRBV5-1
CASSPTPETDTQYF
TGCGCCAGCAGCCCGACACCAGAAACAGATACGCAGTATTTT
>TRBD2|TRBJ2-7|-|TRBV29-1
CSASRAGDIYEQYF
TGCAGCGCCTCCCGAGCGGGGGATATCTACGAGCAGTACTTC
>-|TRBJ2-1|few|TRBV21-1
CATHLLQTSSSYNEQFF
TGTGCCACCCATCTCCTCCAGACGTCGAGCTCCTACAATGAGCAGTTCTTC